What follows are 18 T cell receptor beta chains derived from one specimen sequenced in a study of T cell responses to AZD1222 COVID-19 vaccine. The assay was immunoSEQ multiplex PCR, and TCRdb's table has in-frame clones only and misses some. The table lists 180,000 or so clones, roughly nine tenths of them singletons. Here the sequenced sample was peripheral blood, taken 28 days after the second AZD1222 dose. Receptors were obtained from an adult who received the AZD1222 COVID-19 vaccine.

The CDR3 bases are TGCGCCAGCGCCCCTTCCCTAAATGAAAAACTGTTTTTT. It is translated as CASAPSLNEKLFF. The chain employs TRBV5-1 and TRBJ1-4; D is uncertain. V was shortened by 7 bases and J by 5 bases, with 12 bases between the two germline ends. The CDR3 spans 13 residues. Germline V gene lookup returns CDR1 SGHRS and CDR2 YFSETQ.

V usage is TRBV6-5 and J usage is TRBJ2-7; D is unclear. This CDR3 has 11 residues. Trimming cost V 5 bases and J 2 bases, with 4 bases left between them. Germline V gene data show CDR1 as MNHEY and CDR2 as SVGAGI. In DNA, the CDR3 is TGTGCCAGCAGTCTTACCTACGAGCAGTACTTC. Protein sequence: CASSLTYEQYF.

This clone was picked up one time. V is TRBV19 and J is TRBJ1-2; a possible D gene is TRBD1 (5 bases). Trimming removed 5 bases from V and 8 bases from J, with 21 bases in between. CDR1 and CDR2 from the germline V gene are LNHDA and SQIVND (reference sequence). The CDR3 has 15 residues. CDR3: CASSPPGTFDWGYTF. DNA for the CDR3: TGTGCCAGTAGTCCCCCGGGGACTTTCGATTGGGGCTACACCTTC.

The chain is built from TRBV7-9 and TRBJ2-7; 8 nucleotides align to TRBD2. The CDR3 spans 15 residues. From germline, CDR1 is SEHNR and CDR2 FQNEAQ (reference sequence). The V and J ends lost 1 base and 2 bases, in that order; junction bases with no gene match: 4. Written as DNA, the CDR3 is TGTGCCAGCAGCTTAGGGACTAGCCGTCCCTACGAGCAGTACTTC. This encodes CASSLGTSRPYEQYF.

J is TRBJ2-2 and V is TRBV29-1; tentatively, D is TRBD2 (6 bases). The CDR3 has 13 amino acids. Trimming cost V 4 bases and J 6 bases, with 12 bases left between them. Germline V lookup: CDR1 SQVTM, CDR2 ANQGSEA. CDR3 bases: TGCAGCGTTGTAGGGACTCTCCCCGGGGAGCTGTTTTTT. Amino acids: CSVVGTLPGELFF.

CDR3 residues: CASSFADSNYGYTF. The CDR3 DNA reads TGCGCCAGCAGCTTTGCAGACAGCAACTATGGCTACACCTTC. The chain couples TRBV5-1 to TRBJ1-2; D is perhaps TRBD1 (5 bases). CDR3 size: 14 residues. Trimming pared 2 bases from V and 2 bases from J, leaving 10 bases between. Looked up from germline, CDR1 is SGHRS and CDR2 is YFSETQ.

This chain uses TRBV19 with TRBJ1-5; D is ambiguous. The germline CDR1 and CDR2 sequences are LNHDA and SQIVND (reference sequence). The V and J ends lost 5 bases and 5 bases respectively, with 7 bases between them. This CDR3 comprises 12 residues. CDR3 residues: CASSLTYQPQHF. The CDR3 DNA follows: TGTGCCAGTAGTCTGACTTATCAGCCCCAGCATTTT.

The chain has TRBV25-1 and TRBJ1-2, with D hard to call. Trimming removed 2 bases at V and 0 bases at J, with 4 bases between. From germline, CDR1 is MGHDK and CDR2 SYGVNS. There are 13 residues in the CDR3. The CDR3 DNA sequence: TGTGCCAGCAGTGAAGCGGCTAACTATGGCTACACCTTC. It translates to CASSEAANYGYTF.

A note on this clone: Other DNA sequences from this sample encode an identical CDR3 as well. The CDR3: CSVAANTEAFF. The CDR3 nucleotides are TGCAGCGTTGCGGCAAACACTGAAGCTTTCTTT. The gene calls are TRBV29-1 and TRBJ1-1, with no clear D. V was pared by 4 bases and J by 2 bases, with 5 bases between. This CDR3 contains 11 residues. The germline CDR1 and CDR2 sequences are SQVTM and ANQGSEA.

The chain links TRBV19 to TRBJ2-5, with D perhaps TRBD2 (6 bases). Trimming removed 8 bases from V and 5 bases from J, with 12 bases in between. The CDR3 loop spans 12 amino acids. The germline CDR1 and CDR2 sequences are LNHDA and SQIVND (reference sequence). The CDR3, as DNA: TGTGCCAGTCGGCGGGGTTCGGAGACCCAGTACTTC. This encodes CASRRGSETQYF. The entire variable domain, with the rest obtained from reference TRBV19 and TRBJ2-5, is as follows: DGGITQSPKYLFRKEGQNVTLSCEQNLNHDAMYWYRQDPGQGLRLIYYSQIVNDFQKGDIAEGYSVSREKKESFPLTVTSAQKNPTAFYLCASRRGSETQYFGPGTRLLVL.

This CDR3 reads CAWRDAEAFF. CDR3 sequence (DNA): TGTGCCTGGCGAGACGCTGAAGCTTTCTTT. This sequence joins TRBV30 and TRBJ1-1; D ambiguous. The CDR3 consists of 10 residues. Germline loops: CDR1 GTSNPN, CDR2 SVGIG (reference sequence). The germline V and J ends were trimmed by 5 bases and 6 bases, with 7 bases remaining between them. Full variable domain (outside the CDR3, taken from reference TRBV30 and TRBJ1-1): SQTIHQWPATLVQPVGSPLSLECTVEGTSNPNLYWYRQAAGRGLQLLFYSVGIGQISSEVPQNLSASRPQDRQFILSSKKLLLSDSGFYLCAWRDAEAFFGQGTRLTVV.

J is TRBJ2-7 and V is TRBV11-2; D uncertain. V was trimmed by 2 bases and J by 3 bases, leaving 8 bases between them. The CDR3 has 13 amino acids. Per germline, CDR1 SGHAT and CDR2 FQNNGV. The CDR3 DNA follows: TGTGCCAGCAGCTTAATCCCGTTCTACGAGCAGTACTTC. It codes for CASSLIPFYEQYF.

The chain links TRBV7-3 to TRBJ2-3; 9 bases map to TRBD2. V lost 6 bases, J lost 0 bases, and 4 bases stayed unmatched. CDR3 length: 15 residues. Germline assignment: CDR1 SGHTA and CDR2 FQGTGA. The CDR3 loop is CASSSSGISTDTQYF. The CDR3 DNA reads TGTGCCAGCAGTTCTAGCGGGATTAGCACAGATACGCAGTATTTT. The full variable domain, with the rest looked up from reference TRBV7-3 and TRBJ2-3, is GAGVSQTPSNKVTEKGKYVELRCDPISGHTALYWYRQSLGQGPEFLIYFQGTGAADDSGLPNDRFFAVRPEGSVSTLKIQRTERGDSAVYLCASSSSGISTDTQYFGPGTRLTVL.

V and J are TRBV6-1 and TRBJ2-5, with 9 bases matching TRBD1. The J segment lost 4 bases and the V segment lost 1 base, leaving 13 bases of the junction unmatched. The CDR3 is made up of 18 amino acids. The V gene's germline CDR1 is MNHNS and CDR2 SASEGT. The chain's CDR3 is CASSEGDAGTGLGETQYF. The CDR3 coding sequence is TGTGCCAGCAGTGAAGGAGACGCAGGGACAGGGCTAGGAGAGACCCAGTACTTC.

The chain links TRBV12-3 or TRBV12-4 to TRBJ1-1; 9 nucleotides agree with TRBD1. The CDR3 has 12 residues. The V and J ends lost 4 bases and 7 bases, in that order; junction bases with no gene match: 1. The CDR3 loop reads CASSSGQGEAFF. The CDR3 region has the DNA TGTGCCAGCAGTTCGGGACAGGGTGAAGCTTTCTTT.

The rearrangement joins TRBV6-5 to TRBJ1-3; TRBD1 might be the D (5 bases). Germline CDR1 MNHEY, CDR2 SVGAGI. This CDR3 comprises 13 residues. V was cut by 4 bases and J by 3 bases, with 7 bases left in between. CDR3 loop: CASSSGFGNTIYF. As DNA, the CDR3 is TGTGCCAGCAGTTCAGGGTTTGGAAACACCATATATTTT.

The gene calls are TRBV7-8 and TRBJ1-2; D remains unclear. CDR1 is SGHVS, CDR2 FQNEAQ, per germline. The V end lost 5 bases, the J end lost 0 bases, and 7 bases lay between the germline ends. The CDR3 consists of 13 residues. The CDR3: CASSPDPNYGYTF. CDR3 sequence (DNA): TGTGCCAGCAGCCCAGACCCTAACTATGGCTACACCTTC.

The genes are TRBV9 and TRBJ2-1, with 9 nucleotides matching TRBD2. Germline loops: CDR1 SGDLS, CDR2 YYNGEE. V shed 0 bases, J shed 9 bases, and the junction held 4 bases outside the gene matches. The CDR3 has 14 amino acids. CDR3 loop: CASSVDSGSREQFF. In DNA, the CDR3 is TGTGCCAGCAGCGTAGATAGCGGGAGTCGTGAGCAGTTCTTC.